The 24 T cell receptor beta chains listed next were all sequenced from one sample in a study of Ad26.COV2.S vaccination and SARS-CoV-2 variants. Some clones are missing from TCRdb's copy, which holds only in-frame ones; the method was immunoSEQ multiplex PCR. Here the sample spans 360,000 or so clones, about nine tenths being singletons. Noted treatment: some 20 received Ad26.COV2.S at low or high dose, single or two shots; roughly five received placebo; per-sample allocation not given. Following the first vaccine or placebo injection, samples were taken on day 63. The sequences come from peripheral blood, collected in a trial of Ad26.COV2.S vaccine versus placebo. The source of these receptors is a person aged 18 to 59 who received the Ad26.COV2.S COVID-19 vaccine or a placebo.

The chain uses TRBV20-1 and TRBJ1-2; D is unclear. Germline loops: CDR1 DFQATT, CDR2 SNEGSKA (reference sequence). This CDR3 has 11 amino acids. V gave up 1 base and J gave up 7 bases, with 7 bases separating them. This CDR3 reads CSARGLGGYTF. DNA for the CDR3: TGCAGTGCTAGAGGGTTGGGTGGCTACACCTTC.

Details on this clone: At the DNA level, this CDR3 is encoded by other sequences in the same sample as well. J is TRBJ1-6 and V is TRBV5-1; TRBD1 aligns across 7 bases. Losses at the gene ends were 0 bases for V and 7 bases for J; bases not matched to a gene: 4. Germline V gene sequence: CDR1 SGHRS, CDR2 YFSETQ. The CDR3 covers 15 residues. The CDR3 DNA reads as TGCGCCAGCAGCTTGGAGGGGGCGGACAATTCACCCCTCCACTTT. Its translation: CASSLEGADNSPLHF.

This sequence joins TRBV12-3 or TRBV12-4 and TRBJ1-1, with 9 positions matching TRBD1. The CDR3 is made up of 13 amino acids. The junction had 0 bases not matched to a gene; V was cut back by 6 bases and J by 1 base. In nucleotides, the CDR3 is TGTGCCAGCAGACAGGGGGCGAACACTGAAGCTTTCTTT. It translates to CASRQGANTEAFF.

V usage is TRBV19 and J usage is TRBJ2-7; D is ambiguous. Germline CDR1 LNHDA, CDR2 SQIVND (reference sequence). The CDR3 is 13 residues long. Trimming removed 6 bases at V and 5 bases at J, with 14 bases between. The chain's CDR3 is CASSPRFLHEQYF. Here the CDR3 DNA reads TGTGCCAGTAGCCCCAGGTTCCTCCACGAGCAGTACTTC.

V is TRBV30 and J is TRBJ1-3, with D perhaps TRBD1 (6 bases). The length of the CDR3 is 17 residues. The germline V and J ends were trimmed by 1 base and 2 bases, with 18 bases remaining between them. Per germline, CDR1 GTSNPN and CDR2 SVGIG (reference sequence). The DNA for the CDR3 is TGTGCCTGGAGTGACTTCCACGGGGGGCGTACTGGAAACACCATATATTTT. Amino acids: CAWSDFHGGRTGNTIYF.

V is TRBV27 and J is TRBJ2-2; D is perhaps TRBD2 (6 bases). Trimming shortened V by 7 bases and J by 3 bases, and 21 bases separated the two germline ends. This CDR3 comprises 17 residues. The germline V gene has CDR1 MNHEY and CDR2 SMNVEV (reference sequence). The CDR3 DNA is TGTGCCAGCACCCCGGCGGGACCAGGGCATGACACCGGGGAGCTGTTTTTT. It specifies CASTPAGPGHDTGELFF.

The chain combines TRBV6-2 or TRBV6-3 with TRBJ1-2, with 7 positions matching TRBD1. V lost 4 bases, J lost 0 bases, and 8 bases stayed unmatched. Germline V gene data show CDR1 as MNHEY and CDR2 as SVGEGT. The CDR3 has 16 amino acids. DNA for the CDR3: TGTGCCAGCAGTTCTCGACCGGGACAGACTAACTATGGCTACACCTTC. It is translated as CASSSRPGQTNYGYTF.

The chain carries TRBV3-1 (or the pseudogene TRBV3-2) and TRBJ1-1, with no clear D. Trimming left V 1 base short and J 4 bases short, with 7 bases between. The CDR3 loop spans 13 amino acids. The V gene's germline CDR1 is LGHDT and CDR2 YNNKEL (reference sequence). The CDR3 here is CASSQVRATEAFF. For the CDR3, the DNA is TGTGCCAGCAGCCAAGTAAGGGCCACTGAAGCTTTCTTT.

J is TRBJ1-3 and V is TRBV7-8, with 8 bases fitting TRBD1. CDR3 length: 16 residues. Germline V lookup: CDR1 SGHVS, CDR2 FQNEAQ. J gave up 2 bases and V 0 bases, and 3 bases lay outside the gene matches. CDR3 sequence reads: CASSLARTGTGNTIYF. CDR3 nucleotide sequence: TGTGCCAGCAGCTTAGCCAGGACAGGGACTGGAAACACCATATATTTT. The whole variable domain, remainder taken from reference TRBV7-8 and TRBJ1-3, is GAGVSQSPRYKVAKRGQDVALRCDPISGHVSLFWYQQALGQGPEFLTYFQNEAQLDKSGLPSDRFFAERPEGSVSTLKIQRTQQEDSAVYLCASSLARTGTGNTIYFGEGSWLTVV.

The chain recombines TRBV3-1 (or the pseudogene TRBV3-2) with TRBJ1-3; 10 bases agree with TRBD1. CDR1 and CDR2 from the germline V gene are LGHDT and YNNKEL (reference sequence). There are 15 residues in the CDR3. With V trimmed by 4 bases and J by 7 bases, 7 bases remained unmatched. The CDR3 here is CASSPYLGQGNTIYF. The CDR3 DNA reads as TGTGCCAGCAGCCCTTACTTGGGACAGGGGAACACCATATATTTT.

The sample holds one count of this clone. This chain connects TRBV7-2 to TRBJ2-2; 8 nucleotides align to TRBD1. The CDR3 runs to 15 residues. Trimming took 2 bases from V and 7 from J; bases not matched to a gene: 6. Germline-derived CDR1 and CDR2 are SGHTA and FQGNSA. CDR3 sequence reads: CASSLRDRRGGELFF. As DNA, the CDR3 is TGTGCCAGCAGCTTACGGGACAGGAGAGGCGGGGAGCTGTTTTTT.

The CDR3 coding sequence is TGCAGCGTCACTGAGACCGACAACTATGGCTACACCTTC. Translated, it gives CSVTETDNYGYTF. The chain combines TRBV29-1 with TRBJ1-2; D remains unclear. The CDR3 sequence is 13 residues long. V lost 6 bases to trimming and J lost 2 bases, with 13 bases between them. Germline-derived CDR1 and CDR2 are SQVTM and ANQGSEA. Combining the CDR3 with reference TRBV29-1 and TRBJ1-2 gives the whole variable domain SAVISQKPSRDICQRGTSLTIQCQVDSQVTMMFWYRQQPGQSLTLIATANQGSEATYESGFVIDKFPISRPNLTFSTLTVSNMSPEDSSIYLCSVTETDNYGYTFGSGTRLTVV.

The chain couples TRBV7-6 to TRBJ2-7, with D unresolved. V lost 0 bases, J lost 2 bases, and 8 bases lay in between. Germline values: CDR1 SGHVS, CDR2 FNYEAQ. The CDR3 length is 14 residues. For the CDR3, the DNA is TGTGCCAGCAGCTTAGCTGTGTCAGCCTACGAGCAGTACTTC. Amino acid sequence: CASSLAVSAYEQYF.

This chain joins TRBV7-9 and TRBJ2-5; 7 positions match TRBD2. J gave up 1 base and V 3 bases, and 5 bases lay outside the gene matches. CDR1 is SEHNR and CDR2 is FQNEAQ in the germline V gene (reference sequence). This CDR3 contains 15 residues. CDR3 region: CASSFGASGQETQYF. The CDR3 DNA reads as TGTGCCAGCAGCTTTGGGGCTAGCGGCCAAGAGACCCAGTACTTC.

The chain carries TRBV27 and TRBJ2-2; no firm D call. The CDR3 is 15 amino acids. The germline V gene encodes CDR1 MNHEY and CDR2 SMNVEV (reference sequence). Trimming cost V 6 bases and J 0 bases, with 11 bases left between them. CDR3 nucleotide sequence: TGTGCCAGCAGCAGCCTTTCCGCGAACACCGGGGAGCTGTTTTTT. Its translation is CASSSLSANTGELFF.

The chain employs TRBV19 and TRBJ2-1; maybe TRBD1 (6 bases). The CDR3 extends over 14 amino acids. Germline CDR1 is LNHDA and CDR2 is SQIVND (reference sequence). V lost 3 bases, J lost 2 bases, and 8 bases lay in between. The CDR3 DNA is TGTGCCAGTAGTATCCCAGGGGCCTACAATGAGCAGTTCTTC. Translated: CASSIPGAYNEQFF.

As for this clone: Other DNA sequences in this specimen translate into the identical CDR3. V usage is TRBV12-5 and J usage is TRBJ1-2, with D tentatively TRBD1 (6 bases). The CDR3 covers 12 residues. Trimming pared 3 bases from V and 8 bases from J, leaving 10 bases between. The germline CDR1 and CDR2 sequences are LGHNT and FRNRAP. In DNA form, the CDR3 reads TGTGCTAGTGGTTTAGGGGGTCGGGGCTACACCTTC. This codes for CASGLGGRGYTF. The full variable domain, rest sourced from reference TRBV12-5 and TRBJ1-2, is DARVTQTPRHKVTEMGQEVTMRCQPILGHNTVFWYRQTMMQGLELLAYFRNRAPLDDSGMPKDRFSAEMPDATLATLKIQPSEPRDSAVYFCASGLGGRGYTFGSGTRLTVV.

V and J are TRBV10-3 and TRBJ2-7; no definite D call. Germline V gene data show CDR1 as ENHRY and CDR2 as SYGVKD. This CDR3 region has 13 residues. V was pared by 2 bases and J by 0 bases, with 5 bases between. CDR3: CAISEVTSYEQYF. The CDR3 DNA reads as TGTGCCATCAGTGAGGTCACCTCCTACGAGCAGTACTTC.

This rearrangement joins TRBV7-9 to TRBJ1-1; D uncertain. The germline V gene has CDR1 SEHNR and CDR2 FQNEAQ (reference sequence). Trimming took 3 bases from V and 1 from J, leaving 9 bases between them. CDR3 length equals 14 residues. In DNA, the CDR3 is TGTGCCAGCAGCTTGAATCAGGCGAACACTGAAGCTTTCTTT. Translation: CASSLNQANTEAFF.

Here the CDR3 DNA reads TGTGCCAGCAGCTTAGGGCTGCAGCTGTTTTTT. This encodes CASSLGLQLFF. This rearrangement joins TRBV7-2 to TRBJ2-2; no clear D gene. This CDR3 is 11 amino acids long. Germline V gene lookup returns CDR1 SGHTA and CDR2 FQGNSA. Trimming took 1 base from V and 12 from J, leaving 6 bases between them.

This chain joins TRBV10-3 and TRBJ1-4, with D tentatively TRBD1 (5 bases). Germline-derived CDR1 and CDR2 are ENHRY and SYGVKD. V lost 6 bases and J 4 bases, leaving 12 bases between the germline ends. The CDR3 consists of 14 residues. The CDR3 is CAIRDSRNNEKLFF. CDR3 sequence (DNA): TGTGCCATCAGAGACAGCAGGAATAATGAAAAACTGTTTTTT.

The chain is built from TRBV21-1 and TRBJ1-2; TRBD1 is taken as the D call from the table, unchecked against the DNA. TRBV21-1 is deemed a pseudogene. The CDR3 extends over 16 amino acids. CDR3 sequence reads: CASSKVFRGQCYGYTF. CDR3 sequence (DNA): TGTGCCAGCAGCAAAGTTTTTAGGGGCCAGTGCTATGGCTACACCTTC.

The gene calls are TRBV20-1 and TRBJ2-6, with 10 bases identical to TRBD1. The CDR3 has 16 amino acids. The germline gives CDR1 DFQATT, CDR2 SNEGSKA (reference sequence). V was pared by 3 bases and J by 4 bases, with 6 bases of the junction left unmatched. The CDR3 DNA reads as TGCAGTGCTAGTCCCGGACAGGGGGGCGGGGCCAACGTCCTGACTTTC. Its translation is CSASPGQGGGANVLTF.

CDR3 amino acids: CASSFTGTGGGETQYF. The CDR3 DNA reads as TGTGCCAGCAGTTTTACCGGGACAGGGGGCGGGGAGACCCAGTACTTC. The chain links TRBV7-2 to TRBJ2-5; 12 bases match TRBD1. The V gene end was trimmed by 6 bases and the J gene end by 5 bases; junction bases not matched to a gene: 10. The CDR3 covers 16 residues. The germline V gene encodes CDR1 SGHTA and CDR2 FQGNSA.